Below, 3 T cell receptor beta chains from the same sample are listed, as sequenced in a study of blood T cell repertoires in COVID-19. Sequenced by immunoSEQ multiplex PCR; TCRdb stores in-frame clones only, minus some. The data contain under 250,000 clones, roughly 86% of them seen just once; the ten biggest clones take up almost 4%. The sequencing sample was made of PBMCs or T cells enriched from blood (not recorded which). These TCRs come from a woman in her twenties or thirties with acute COVID-19.

This chain connects TRBV29-1 to TRBJ1-2, with no clear D. V was trimmed by 4 bases and J by 0 bases, leaving 3 bases between them. The CDR3 runs to 11 residues. Germline values: CDR1 SQVTM, CDR2 ANQGSEA. As DNA, the CDR3 is TGCAGCGTTGCAGCTAACTATGGCTACACCTTC. Translation gives CSVAANYGYTF.

This rearrangement joins TRBV18 to TRBJ1-1; D is unresolved. Germline V CDR1 and CDR2: KGHSH, LQKENI. This CDR3 is 13 amino acids long. Trimming took off 6 bases at V and 3 bases at J, with 11 bases between the two ends. As DNA, the CDR3 is TGTGCCAGCTCCAACTCGCAAGACACTGAAGCTTTCTTT. It yields the protein CASSNSQDTEAFF.

In this sample, this clone turned up once. CDR3 coding DNA: TGTGCCATCAGTGAGGTCCCATCGAACACCGGGGAGCTGTTTTTT. Protein sequence: CAISEVPSNTGELFF. This rearrangement joins TRBV10-3 to TRBJ2-2, with D hard to call. This CDR3 is built from 15 residues. Trimming pared 2 bases from V and 0 bases from J, leaving 7 bases between. Germline CDR1 reads ENHRY; CDR2 reads SYGVKD.